Described below is a single T cell receptor (beta chain) sequence and its context. Other DNA sequences of this sample code for an identical CDR3. Both 60 Vbeta primers and 13 Jbeta primers went into the PCR. Clones were sequenced by immunoSEQ multiplex PCR, and TCRdb holds only the in-frame ones, with some missing. The table records 150,000 to 200,000 clones, approximately 80% of them present only once. Trimming removed 2 bases from V and 2 bases from J; junction bases left unmatched: 5. Germline V gene lookup returns CDR1 SNHLY and CDR2 FYNNEI. The CDR3 is 15 amino acids. These data are taken from a study of cytomegalovirus exposure and HLA in healthy donors.

V and J are TRBV2 and TRBJ2-5, with TRBD2 matching over 7 bases. The sample consisted of PBMCs. This receptor was taken from a boy aged 10-17 years in good health and CMV-seronegative. DNA of the CDR3: TGTGCCAGCAGTGAATGGAGGCGGGAGCAAGAGACCCAGTACTTC. Encoded protein: CASSEWRREQETQYF.